Presented here are 26 T cell receptor beta chains from one specimen sequenced in a study of regulatory dendritic cells for organ transplantation. The data were produced by immunoSEQ multiplex PCR, yet TCRdb's version contains in-frame clones alone and is incomplete. The data contain approximately 19,000 clones, 70% to 80% of them singletons. Sequenced: memory CD4+ T cells from blood. Subset here: CD45RO+ memory T cells. The receptors stem from a human donor in good health.

The chain is built from TRBV5-4 and TRBJ1-6; D possibly corresponds to TRBD1 (5 bases). The germline gives CDR1 SGHNT, CDR2 YYREEE (reference sequence). CDR3 length: 15 residues. Trimming pared 0 bases from V and 8 bases from J, leaving 12 bases between. CDR3 loop: CASSLEAGLDSPLHF. In DNA, the CDR3 is TGTGCCAGCAGCTTGGAGGCAGGGTTAGATTCACCCCTCCACTTT. The complete variable domain, with remaining parts taken from reference TRBV5-4 and TRBJ1-6, reads ETGVTQSPTHLIKTRGQQVTLRCSSQSGHNTVSWYQQALGQGPQFIFQYYREEENGRGNFPPRFSGLQFPNYSSELNVNALELDDSALYLCASSLEAGLDSPLHFGNGTRLTVT.

The chain carries TRBV5-1 and TRBJ2-5; TRBD1 agrees at 9 bases. CDR1 and CDR2 (germline): SGHRS, YFSETQ. Losses at the gene ends were 4 bases for V and 5 bases for J; bases not matched to a gene: 9. The CDR3 contains 15 residues. CDR3 DNA: TGCGCCAGCAGCATCACACAGGGGGCGAGGGAGACCCAGTACTTC. Translation: CASSITQGARETQYF. Full variable domain (outside the CDR3, taken from reference TRBV5-1 and TRBJ2-5): KAGVTQTPRYLIKTRGQQVTLSCSPISGHRSVSWYQQTPGQGLQFLFEYFSETQRNKGNFPGRFSGRQFSNSRSEMNVSTLELGDSALYLCASSITQGARETQYFGPGTRLLVL.

The chain has TRBV7-2 and TRBJ2-5; D perhaps matches TRBD2 (7 bases). The CDR3 has 16 amino acids. Germline V gene lookup returns CDR1 SGHTA and CDR2 FQGNSA. V dropped 1 base and J dropped 5 bases, with 17 bases sitting between them. CDR3 nucleotide sequence: TGTGCCAGCAGCTTAGGAACGGGGGGCCCGGTGGAGACCCAGTACTTC. Translated, it gives CASSLGTGGPVETQYF.

The chain recombines TRBV7-2 with TRBJ2-3; 11 bases agree with TRBD2. The germline gives CDR1 SGHTA, CDR2 FQGNSA. The ends lost 4 bases at V and 4 bases at J; junction bases unmatched: 1. CDR3 length: 14 amino acids. The CDR3 is CASSYSGGADTQYF. The CDR3 DNA reads TGTGCCAGCAGCTATAGCGGGGGGGCAGATACGCAGTATTTT.

This rearrangement joins TRBV7-2 to TRBJ1-5; D uncertain. V shed 5 bases and J shed 0 bases, with 8 bases lying between them. The CDR3 is made up of 14 amino acids. The germline V gene has CDR1 SGHTA and CDR2 FQGNSA. Here the CDR3 reads CASSGEFSNQPQHF. The CDR3 DNA is TGTGCCAGCAGCGGGGAGTTTAGCAATCAGCCCCAGCATTTT.

This chain uses TRBV11-2 with TRBJ2-2; possibly TRBD2 for D (5 bases). Germline CDR1 is SGHAT and CDR2 is FQNNGV. The CDR3 is made up of 15 amino acids. The V and J ends lost 4 bases and 7 bases respectively, with 16 bases between them. In nucleotides, the CDR3 is TGTGCCAGCAGCTCACCGACTAATTTGGACGGGGAGCTGTTTTTT. As protein: CASSSPTNLDGELFF.

The chain links TRBV5-4 to TRBJ1-3; 7 bases align to TRBD1. Germline assignment: CDR1 SGHNT and CDR2 YYREEE (reference sequence). V shed 3 bases and J 0 bases; nucleotides not matched to a gene: 9. The CDR3 runs to 17 residues. CDR3: CASSYDPRGSSGNTIYF. CDR3 DNA sequence: TGTGCCAGCAGCTACGATCCCAGGGGGAGCTCTGGAAACACCATATATTTT.

The chain recombines TRBV5-5 with TRBJ2-3, with D possibly being TRBD2 (6 bases). This CDR3 spans 12 amino acids. Germline V gene lookup returns CDR1 SGHKS and CDR2 YYEKEE (reference sequence). The germline V and J ends were trimmed by 4 bases and 5 bases, with 8 bases remaining between them. CDR3 region: CASSTGEDTQYF. The CDR3 nucleotides read TGTGCCAGCAGCACGGGGGAAGATACGCAGTATTTT.

The chain combines TRBV25-1 with TRBJ2-5, with TRBD2 as a possible D gene (6 bases). The CDR3 runs to 14 residues. Germline V CDR1 and CDR2: MGHDK, SYGVNS. The V end lost 1 base, the J end lost 5 bases, and 11 bases lay between the germline ends. The CDR3 DNA reads as TGTGCCAGCAGTGAATGGAGGGGCGCGGAGACCCAGTACTTC. Its protein is CASSEWRGAETQYF.

The genes are TRBV5-1 and TRBJ1-1; weak D call: TRBD1 (6 bases). This CDR3 contains 15 residues. Between the trimmed V and J ends, which lost 4 bases and 2 bases, there was a span of 15 bases. CDR1 SGHRS and CDR2 YFSETQ come from the germline V gene. CDR3 sequence reads: CASSEQGLTNTEAFF. DNA of the CDR3: TGCGCCAGCAGCGAGCAGGGGCTAACTAACACTGAAGCTTTCTTT.

This chain links TRBV4-2 with TRBJ2-1; D perhaps matches TRBD2 (5 bases). V was trimmed by 1 base and J by 0 bases, leaving 10 bases between them. The CDR3 runs to 16 residues. Germline CDR1 LGHNA, CDR2 YNFKEQ. This CDR3 is CASSQAVLDSYNEQFF. The CDR3 nucleotides read TGTGCCAGCAGCCAAGCTGTACTAGACTCCTACAATGAGCAGTTCTTC.

This clone has a handful of counts. This chain connects TRBV5-4 to TRBJ1-2, with D maybe TRBD1 (6 bases). The germline V gene encodes CDR1 SGHNT and CDR2 YYREEE (reference sequence). This CDR3 contains 16 residues. V lost 1 base to trimming and J lost 6 bases, with 19 bases between them. The CDR3 sequence: CASSLSGGGLGDGYTF. In DNA, the CDR3 is TGTGCCAGCAGCTTGTCCGGCGGGGGCCTTGGGGATGGCTACACCTTC. Full variable domain (remainder filled in from reference TRBV5-4 and TRBJ1-2): ETGVTQSPTHLIKTRGQQVTLRCSSQSGHNTVSWYQQALGQGPQFIFQYYREEENGRGNFPPRFSGLQFPNYSSELNVNALELDDSALYLCASSLSGGGLGDGYTFGSGTRLTVV.

The chain combines TRBV13 with TRBJ2-2; D may be TRBD1 (5 bases). V lost 7 bases to trimming and J lost 5 bases, with 14 bases between them. Per germline, CDR1 PRHDT and CDR2 FYEKMQ (reference sequence). CDR3 length equals 14 residues. The DNA of the CDR3 is TGTGCCAGCAAGAAGGGGTCGACGACCGGGGAGCTGTTTTTT. Residues: CASKKGSTTGELFF.

This chain uses TRBV4-3 with TRBJ1-6; a possible D gene is TRBD1 (6 bases). This CDR3 contains 17 residues. CDR1 is LGHNA and CDR2 is YSLEER in the germline V gene. V was clipped by 0 bases and J by 5 bases, with 14 bases between them. In nucleotides, the CDR3 is TGCGCCAGCAGCCAAGACCAGGGGACGCTTAATAATTCACCCCTCCACTTT. The encoded protein is CASSQDQGTLNNSPLHF.

The J gene is TRBJ2-1, the V gene TRBV11-2, with 7 bases that match TRBD2. The V and J ends lost 2 bases and 5 bases, in that order; junction bases with no gene match: 6. This CDR3 is 15 amino acids long. In germline, CDR1 is SGHAT, CDR2 FQNNGV. CDR3 loop: CASSLQLASNNEQFF. The CDR3 region has the DNA TGTGCCAGCAGCTTACAACTAGCGAGCAACAATGAGCAGTTCTTC.

This sequence joins TRBV5-6 and TRBJ2-2; D remains ambiguous. This CDR3 is 14 amino acids long. Trimming took 2 bases from V and 3 from J, leaving 8 bases between them. Germline-derived CDR1 and CDR2 are SGHDT and YYEEEE. CDR3: CASSFRSHTGELFF. As DNA, the CDR3 is TGTGCCAGCAGCTTTAGATCCCACACCGGGGAGCTGTTTTTT.

The chain uses TRBV6-6 and TRBJ1-6, with D hard to call. Trimming took 7 bases from V and 10 from J, leaving 23 bases between them. CDR1 MNHNY and CDR2 SVGAGI come from the germline V gene (reference sequence). CDR3 size: 16 residues. The CDR3 is CASNYPGAGVGSPLHF. As DNA, the CDR3 is TGTGCCAGCAACTACCCGGGAGCGGGCGTGGGATCACCCCTCCACTTT.

V and J are TRBV4-3 and TRBJ1-2; 7 bases line up with TRBD1. Germline CDR1 LGHNA, CDR2 YSLEER. CDR3 length: 16 amino acids. V shed 1 base and J 3 bases; nucleotides not matched to a gene: 8. DNA of the CDR3: TGCGCCAGCAGCCAAGCGGTGACAGGGTTGGACTATGGCTACACCTTC. Amino acid sequence: CASSQAVTGLDYGYTF.

The chain has TRBV5-6 and TRBJ2-3; 8 bases map to TRBD2. This CDR3 is built from 17 residues. Unmatched junction bases numbered 11, after V lost 4 bases and J lost 1 base. In germline, CDR1 is SGHDT, CDR2 YYEEEE. The CDR3: CASSPIQRGTRTDTQYF. The CDR3 region has the DNA TGTGCCAGCAGCCCAATCCAGCGGGGGACCCGCACAGATACGCAGTATTTT.

The rearrangement uses TRBV4-2 and TRBJ2-7; TRBD1 matches 10 bases. The CDR3 totals 15 residues. Germline CDR1 LGHNA, CDR2 YNFKEQ. The trim removed 4 bases at V and 2 bases at J, leaving 5 bases unmatched. CDR3 residues: CASSLGQGDAYEQYF. The CDR3 region has the DNA TGTGCCAGCAGCCTCGGACAGGGGGACGCCTACGAGCAGTACTTC.

The J gene is TRBJ2-5, the V gene TRBV9; 7 bases are a match to TRBD1. Trimming removed 4 bases from V and 5 bases from J; junction bases left unmatched: 14. This CDR3 is built from 16 residues. The V gene's germline CDR1 is SGDLS and CDR2 YYNGEE. CDR3 in amino acids: CASSPPGRGNGETQYF. CDR3 DNA: TGTGCCAGCAGCCCTCCAGGCAGGGGGAATGGGGAGACCCAGTACTTC.

This chain joins TRBV7-2 and TRBJ2-1; 11 positions match TRBD2. Trimming took 6 bases from V and 7 from J; bases not matched to a gene: 5. The CDR3 loop spans 14 amino acids. CDR1 SGHTA and CDR2 FQGNSA come from the germline V gene. In DNA form, the CDR3 reads TGTGCCAGCAGTCTAGCGGGGGGAAGGAATGAGCAGTTCTTC. Translation: CASSLAGGRNEQFF.

The gene calls are TRBV7-2 and TRBJ2-7; 10 nucleotides line up with TRBD1. V trimming: 3 bases; J trimming: 4 bases; junction bases outside the gene matches: 6. CDR3 length equals 15 residues. CDR1 SGHTA and CDR2 FQGNSA come from the germline V gene. The chain's CDR3 is CASSFGQGGRYEQYF. CDR3 DNA: TGTGCCAGCAGCTTCGGACAGGGGGGTAGGTACGAGCAGTACTTC. Based on the CDR3 plus reference TRBV7-2 and TRBJ2-7, the full variable domain is GAGVSQSPSNKVTEKGKDVELRCDPISGHTALYWYRQSLGQGLEFLIYFQGNSAPDKSGLPSDRFSAERTGGSVSTLTIQRTQQEDSAVYLCASSFGQGGRYEQYFGPGTRLTVT.

The chain joins TRBV11-3 to TRBJ1-6; D may be TRBD1 (5 bases). The CDR3 totals 14 residues. CDR1 is SGHNT, CDR2 YENEEA, per germline. V shed 0 bases and J shed 10 bases, with 10 bases lying between them. CDR3 sequence reads: CASSLDQGRSPLHF. The CDR3 bases are TGTGCCAGCAGCTTAGACCAGGGAAGGTCACCCCTCCACTTT.

This chain uses TRBV11-3 with TRBJ2-2; the match to TRBD2 covers 12 bases. From germline, CDR1 is SGHNT and CDR2 YENEEA. V shed 5 bases, J shed 5 bases, and the junction held 6 bases outside the gene matches. The CDR3 contains 16 residues. The CDR3 sequence is CASSQRLAGATGELFF. CDR3 DNA sequence: TGTGCCAGCAGCCAAAGACTAGCGGGGGCAACCGGGGAGCTGTTTTTT. Full variable domain (missing parts from reference TRBV11-3 and TRBJ2-2): EAGVVQSPRYKIIEKKQPVAFWCNPISGHNTLYWYLQNLGQGPELLIRYENEEAVDDSQLPKDRFSAERLKGVDSTLKIQPAELGDSAVYLCASSQRLAGATGELFFGEGSRLTVL.

The J gene is TRBJ1-6, the V gene TRBV6-5; D unclear. Per the germline V gene, CDR1 is MNHEY and CDR2 is SVGAGI. The CDR3 is 12 amino acids. Trimming shortened V by 8 bases and J by 7 bases, and 9 bases separated the two germline ends. The DNA of the CDR3 is TGTGCCAGCCGGAACAGCAATTCACCCCTCCACTTT. This gives the protein CASRNSNSPLHF.